The entry that follows covers one TCR beta chain sequence. Its specific antigen is unknown. A read error may account for a junction end that differs from germline. The library was obtained by the immunoSEQ multiplex PCR assay. For the multiplex PCR, a mixture combining 60 forward primers for TCR Vbeta segments and 13 reverse primers for TCR Jbeta segments was used. The CDR3 region of rearranged TCR beta genes was amplified from genomic DNA with a multiplex PCR assay. The Illumina HiSeq System was used to sequence the amplified TCR beta libraries as 87-base-pair reads. The authors' analysis ran thus. A later analysis tallied around 80 million unique TCR beta chains across the 700 or so repertoires, and about 12 million of those chains were shared by two or more donors. A nearest-neighbor algorithm error-corrected the raw reads and collapsed the reads into unique sequences, merging closely related sequences to remove PCR and sequencing errors. V, D and J gene segments were assigned by aligning CDR3 sequences to IMGT reference sequences. Each retained sequence needed at least a six-nucleotide match to both a V gene segment and a J gene segment. A rearrangement counted as productive if the CDR3 had no stop codons and remained in frame with V and J, and every other rearrangement counted as non-productive. CDR3 was defined according to IMGT convention as the region running from the second conserved V-encoded cysteine to the conserved J-encoded phenylalanine. Sequences without an unambiguous match to a single V gene segment were excluded from the earlier analysis of a few hundred of the donors. An earlier analysis of about 600 of the donors called V segments functional above 56.7% productive rearrangements and segregating when the between-donor standard deviation exceeded 5%. A statistical classification framework was built to diagnose cytomegalovirus status from the catalog of TCR beta chain sequences. In a later analysis, V and J genes were assigned by comparing TCR nucleotide sequences against IMGT/GENE-DB human TR gene sequences. A later analysis assigned CDR3 sequences and most-parsimonious VDJ recombination scenarios with the TCRdist pipeline. In a later analysis, every TCR beta chain was defined by the combination of its CDR3 amino acid sequence and its V-gene family, and reads without a unique V-gene family were dropped. In a later analysis, approximately 640 highly shared, low-generation-probability nucleotide sequences were removed to address suspected cross-contamination and a sequencing artifact. In a later analysis, a clonal expansion index was calculated for each public chain from normalized within-repertoire ranks of inferred template counts. In a later analysis, generation probabilities were computed with a VDJ recombination model fitted to out-of-frame rearrangements, and the resulting probabilities were checked against IGoR. In a later analysis, hypergeometric tests were used to score TCR-TCR, TCR-HLA and TCR-CMV co-occurrence, with a repertoire-size bias correction applied to TCR pairs. False discovery rates were estimated in a later analysis by permuting HLA or CMV assignments 20 times. In a later analysis, co-occurring TCRs were grouped with DBSCAN, and TCRdist sequence similarity was added when clustering was performed within HLA-allele-positive subsets. Repertoires with fewer than 30,000 or more than 120,000 public chains, plus five repertoires with anomalous nucleotide sharing, were excluded from co-occurrence clustering. In TCRdb, the immuneACCESS table is reduced to in-frame sequences with V and J assigned. These tables do not hold every clone; where another copy was compared, an unresolved V gene accounts for under half, and the others remain unexplained. V and J calls and clone size follow that table, whereas D and trimming were derived from the DNA. The sample table lists approximately 170,000 clones, 65% to 70% of them with a count of one. The ten largest clones add up to approximately 4.5% of the sample.

The CDR3 sequence holds 14 residues, the cysteine and phenylalanine included. Of the read, only the CDR3 DNA is kept; its 42 bases are in frame from base 1. Sequences LGHNA (CDR1) and YNFKEQ (CDR2) are obtained from the germline V gene. The cohort was made up of about 670 healthy bone marrow donors. At the time of sampling, all cohort members were nominally healthy, though unrecorded immune exposures were likely present. The donor was CMV seropositive and belonged to the group of 250 to 350 seropositive cohort members. Each donor provided a peripheral blood sample, and peripheral blood mononuclear cells were used for TCR beta sequencing. Genomic DNA was extracted from the blood cell samples with the Qiagen DNeasy Blood Extraction Kit. The sample comes from a study of cytomegalovirus exposure and HLA in healthy donors (dated by TCRdb to the late 2010s). About the full investigation: In an earlier analysis of some 550 of the donors, 276 Gb of sequence data and 90 million to 120 million unique TCR beta sequences from about 180 million T cells were reported. The aim of the study was to test whether cataloging public T cell receptors could identify signatures of past pathogen exposure. Of the 350 to 450 genotyped donors, roughly 80% fell in the genetic ancestry cluster associated with self-reported Caucasian donors. Donor age, sex, ethnicity and CMV serostatus were compiled together with the repertoire data. Among some 410 genotyped donors of the cohort, an average of about 240,000 unique TCR beta nucleotide sequences was sequenced per donor, of which roughly 17% were non-productive. High-throughput TCR immunosequencing, statistical association of individual TCRs with disease status, and machine learning were combined to predict cytomegalovirus infection status. All discovery cohort repertoires had been generated on a single sequencing platform. Five DR-DQ haplotypes were handled as single units for association and clustering, since linkage in the cohort was strong. Both class I and class II loci were covered by HLA typing, at four-digit resolution. A later genetic analysis took genome-wide SNP genotypes for about 55% of the 666 donors and used that subset as a discovery cohort. A separate validation cohort of some 130 different subjects was used in addition to the approximately 640-subject first cohort. The number of donors typed differed by locus, with about 629-630 for A, B, C, DRB1 and DQB1, 522 for DQA1, some 570 for DPA1, and approximately 470 for DPB1. The T cell repertoires of some 700 subjects were profiled by immunosequencing and related to cytomegalovirus serostatus. A later analysis re-examined previously published TCR beta repertoires from around 670 donors and added high-resolution HLA genotyping to investigate patterns of TCR occurrence. About 300 gigabases of sequencing data and tens of millions of unique TCR sequences were included in an early release covering 500 to 750 HLA-typed donors. The later analysis used no new phenotypic data to find candidate immune exposures, relying instead on TCR beta sequences and their occurrence across donors. In an earlier analysis of more than 550 of the donors, high-throughput TCR beta sequencing was used to judge whether each TCR beta V gene segment behaved as functional or pseudogenic. Results and caveats for the whole study, not just this receptor: At a false discovery rate of 0.05, a later analysis linked 16,951 TCR beta sequences to specific HLA alleles. Compared with equally common non-associated chains, HLA-associated TCR beta chains in a later analysis were more clonally expanded and had lower generation probabilities. Strong co-occurrence of HLA alleles, especially DR and DQ, made assigning TCR associations to individual alleles difficult. Most CMV-associated TCR beta chains appeared to be HLA-restricted in a later analysis, and the HLA associations seemed to be driven largely by CMV exposure. Because HLA typing was missing for some donors at each locus, association tests included only the typed subset. A total of about 150 TCR beta chains were listed by the study as associated with cytomegalovirus. Because counts were too low, some 17 rarely observed V segments, including chromosome 9 orphons, were excluded from the earlier analysis of a few hundred of the donors. In a later genetic analysis, a missense DCLRE1C variant was associated with V-gene and J-gene trimming of TCR beta chains, and the association was replicated in an independent cohort. An earlier analysis of 587 of the donors showed that most TCR beta V segments appeared in productive rearrangements either about 87% or about 30% of the time, which broadly matched IMGT annotations. A cluster of highly shared sequence variants was judged likely to be a technical artifact of the sequencing pipeline. The authors suggested that the approach could potentially be generalized to other disease states and immunological phenotypes. A later genetic analysis reported fewer N-insertions in productive TCRs among donors in an Asian-associated ancestry cluster than the roughly 650-donor mean. A further reported finding was that TCR beta sequences accurately predicted the HLA-A and HLA-B alleles for most subjects in the first cohort. Presence/absence analyses assumed roughly uniform sequencing depth across donors, an assumption that may not hold. In vitro tests confirmed that a few of the cytomegalovirus-associated TCR beta chains recognize cytomegalovirus antigens. Several of the top co-occurrence clusters appeared to be linked to parvovirus B19, influenza, CMV and Epstein-Barr virus, according to a later analysis. The cohort was sequenced for TCR beta chains only, and without alpha or paired-chain data the features that could be detected were limited. The classifier was reported to diagnose cytomegalovirus status with high specificity and sensitivity in both the original and validation cohorts. Because the 87-base-pair reads could not distinguish some IMGT-functional V segments, including TRBV6-2 and TRBV6-3, those segments were excluded. CMV serostatus was the only immune exposure information available for the cohort. Correlated functional status among segregating V segments might reflect linkage disequilibrium, but an unknown experimental factor could not be ruled out. In a later analysis, TCR association rates were found to vary across HLA loci, with the most associated TCRs seen for DRB1 alleles and the fewest for HLA-C alleles. Across donors, most TCR sequences were observed very rarely, whereas some public TCRs were present in many individuals.

The chain joins TRBV4-2 to TRBJ1-3, and 7 bases in between align with TRBD1. The TCR comes from a woman between 18 and 29 years old in good health and CMV-seropositive. Sequenced: PBMCs. The CDR3 loop reads CASSQVGQIPRANF. The DNA sequence is as follows: TGTGCCAGCAGCCAAGTGGGACAGATCCCTAGGGCGAATTTT.